This TCR beta chain appears in the sequencing data of a study of T cell responses to AZD1222 COVID-19 vaccine. The study, taken as a whole, reports: Just a handful of AZD1222 recipients tested seropositive at baseline. Reports indicate that nearly half of spike-specific TCRs are directed at unmutated variant regions. Vaccine-associated CD4 TCRs spanned spike, dominant at 160-218 and 743-854.

The table came from immunoSEQ multiplex PCR; TCRdb's copy has only in-frame clones and leaves some out. This sample yields about 150,000 clones, of which 70% to 90% are seen a single time; about 3.4% belongs to the top ten. The J segment lost 4 bases and the V segment lost 3 bases, leaving 9 bases of the junction unmatched. The CDR3 length is 16 residues. CDR1 and CDR2 from the germline V gene are MDHEN and SYDVKM. The sample holds a few counts of this clone. The antigen is unknown. The V gene is TRBV28, the J gene TRBJ2-1, with TRBD2 identical over 7 bases. This receptor was obtained from an adult in good health. The starting material was peripheral blood, obtained on day 0 of MenACWY control vaccination. CDR3 nucleotide sequence: TGTGCCAGCAGTTTGGGAGGGGTTGGTTGGTACAATGAGCAGTTCTTC. Encoded protein: CASSLGGVGWYNEQFF. The full variable domain, in which reference TRBV28 and TRBJ2-1 provide the parts outside the CDR3, is DVKVTQSSRYLVKRTGEKVFLECVQDMDHENMFWYRQDPGLGLRLIYFSYDVKMKEKGDIPEGYSVSREKKERFSLILESASTNQTSMYLCASSLGGVGWYNEQFFGPGTRLTVL.